These 24 T cell receptor beta chains were sequenced from one sample in a study of CD8 T cells in Susac syndrome. Roughly 0.45 to 1 ug RNA was reverse transcribed with random hexamers. MiXCR was run by TCRdb on the immunoSEQ multiplex PCR reads, yielding one entry per CDR3 protein. The sample has 210,000 or so distinct CDR3 sequences; 80% to 95% are singletons. Sequences were obtained from CD8+ T cells from PBMCs. Every receptor here comes from a human donor with multiple sclerosis.

This rearrangement joins TRBV7-9 to TRBJ2-1; either TRBD1 or TRBD2 may supply D (5 bases each). V was trimmed by 5 bases and J by 4 bases, leaving 12 bases between them. This CDR3 comprises 14 residues. Per the germline V gene, CDR1 is SEHNR and CDR2 is FQNEAQ (reference sequence). The DNA for the CDR3 is TGTGCCAGCAGCAACACTAGGGGATACAATGAGCAGTTCTTC. This encodes CASSNTRGYNEQFF. Together with reference TRBV7-9 and TRBJ2-1, the CDR3 gives the full variable domain: DTGVSQNPRHKITKRGQNVTFRCDPISEHNRLYWYRQTLGQGPEFLTYFQNEAQLEKSRLLSDRFSAERPKGSFSTLEIQRTEQGDSAMYLCASSNTRGYNEQFFGPGTRLTVL.

J is TRBJ1-4 and V is TRBV7-9; D unclear. V gave up 1 base and J gave up 0 bases, with 6 bases separating them. The germline gives CDR1 SEHNR, CDR2 FQNEAQ (reference sequence). The CDR3 spans 15 residues. The CDR3 region is CASSLGLATNEKLFF. The CDR3 DNA sequence: TGTGCCAGCAGCTTAGGCCTTGCAACTAATGAAAAACTGTTTTTT.

This chain connects TRBV13 to TRBJ2-3; the match to TRBD1 covers 8 bases. Germline V gene data show CDR1 as PRHDT and CDR2 as FYEKMQ (reference sequence). Germline trimming cut 2 bases from V and 1 base from J; bases unmatched to any gene: 2. The CDR3 is 15 residues long. For the CDR3, the DNA is TGTGCCAGCAGCTTACCGGGACAGGGCACAGATACGCAGTATTTT. Translating gives CASSLPGQGTDTQYF.

The CDR3 reads CSARQASGSDYEQYF. The CDR3 DNA reads as TGCAGTGCTAGACAGGCTAGCGGGTCAGACTACGAGCAGTACTTC. The chain has TRBV20-1 and TRBJ2-7, with 8 bases that match TRBD2. CDR1 is DFQATT, CDR2 SNEGSKA, per germline (reference sequence). The CDR3 extends over 15 amino acids. V trimming: 2 bases; J trimming: 3 bases; junction bases outside the gene matches: 9.

CDR3 protein: CASSFGTSGRGEQYF. DNA for the CDR3: TGTGCCAGCAGTTTTGGGACTAGCGGGAGAGGAGAGCAGTACTTC. The V and J genes are TRBV6-5 and TRBJ2-7; 14 bases are a match to TRBD2. V gave up 4 bases and J gave up 7 bases; unmatched junction bases: 6. Germline V gives CDR1 MNHEY, CDR2 SVGAGI. This CDR3 is 15 amino acids long.

The V gene is TRBV10-3, the J gene TRBJ2-5; 11 nucleotides agree with TRBD1. The germline gives CDR1 ENHRY, CDR2 SYGVKD. This CDR3 has 14 amino acids. After removal of 6 bases from V and 4 bases from J, the junction contained 4 bases not matched to a gene. CDR3 sequence reads: CAISGQGAGETQYF. CDR3 sequence (DNA): TGTGCCATCAGCGGACAGGGGGCTGGAGAGACCCAGTACTTC.

The chain employs TRBV12-3 or TRBV12-4 and TRBJ2-7; weak D call: TRBD1 (5 bases). V lost 5 bases and J 6 bases, leaving 17 bases between the germline ends. The length of the CDR3 is 14 residues. This CDR3 reads CASSPTGAPGEQYF. In DNA form, the CDR3 reads TGTGCCAGCAGTCCTACAGGAGCCCCGGGCGAGCAGTACTTC.

CDR3 DNA sequence: TGCGCCAGCAGCCGACCCTGGGACAGGGACAATGAGCAGTTCTTC. It yields the protein CASSRPWDRDNEQFF. The V and J genes are TRBV5-1 and TRBJ2-1; 9 bases align to TRBD1. Germline CDR1 and CDR2: SGHRS and YFSETQ. Losses at the gene ends were 4 bases for V and 5 bases for J; bases not matched to a gene: 7. There are 15 residues in the CDR3.

Here the CDR3 reads CATSGGRAETQYF. The CDR3 DNA reads TGTGCCACCAGCGGGGGGAGGGCAGAGACCCAGTACTTC. The rearrangement joins TRBV15 to TRBJ2-5; 7 nucleotides line up with TRBD2. Germline CDR1 is LNHNV and CDR2 is YYDKDF (reference sequence). CDR3 length: 13 residues. The junction had 4 bases not matched to a gene; V was cut back by 5 bases and J by 4 bases.

V gene TRBV7-9 combines with J gene TRBJ2-7; 10 bases map to TRBD2. Germline-derived CDR1 and CDR2 are SEHNR and FQNEAQ (reference sequence). Trimming took 5 bases from V and 6 from J; bases not matched to a gene: 13. The CDR3 is made up of 16 amino acids. The CDR3 DNA is TGTGCCAGCAGCACACCCCGGGCGGGGACTAGCGCCGAGCAGTACTTC. This encodes CASSTPRAGTSAEQYF.

The chain recombines TRBV20-1 with TRBJ2-7; D unresolved. Germline-derived CDR1 and CDR2 are DFQATT and SNEGSKA (reference sequence). V gave up 0 bases and J gave up 4 bases, with 13 bases separating them. The CDR3 is 14 amino acids. The CDR3 DNA follows: TGCAGTGCTAGAGATTTAAGGACCCTATACGAGCAGTACTTC. Protein product: CSARDLRTLYEQYF.

The chain links TRBV7-9 to TRBJ2-7; 16 positions agree with TRBD2. The CDR3 is made up of 17 amino acids. With V trimmed by 5 bases and J by 3 bases, 7 bases remained unmatched. Germline lookup yields CDR1 SEHNR and CDR2 FQNEAQ (reference sequence). The CDR3 is CASSPGTSGRANYEQYF. The CDR3 bases are TGTGCCAGCAGCCCTGGGACTAGCGGGAGGGCCAACTACGAGCAGTACTTC.

This chain links TRBV7-2 with TRBJ1-1, with TRBD1 matching over 7 bases. J lost 1 base, V lost 3 bases, and 5 bases had no gene match. The CDR3 extends over 15 amino acids. Germline V gene data show CDR1 as SGHTA and CDR2 as FQGNSA. CDR3 protein: CASSFYGQANTEAFF. For the CDR3, the DNA is TGTGCCAGCAGCTTCTATGGACAGGCGAACACTGAAGCTTTCTTT.

This chain uses TRBV3-1 with TRBJ2-1; 10 bases are shared with TRBD1. This CDR3 has 17 residues. The junction had 5 bases not matched to a gene; V was cut back by 1 base and J by 2 bases. Germline CDR1 and CDR2: LGHDT and YNNKEL (reference sequence). In DNA form, the CDR3 reads TGTGCCAGCAGCCAAGGGGTGGACAGGGGGGCCTACAATGAGCAGTTCTTC. This encodes CASSQGVDRGAYNEQFF.

The chain is built from TRBV28 and TRBJ2-7, with 8 bases fitting TRBD1. The CDR3 length is 15 residues. Germline CDR1 is MDHEN and CDR2 is SYDVKM. The V gene end was trimmed by 6 bases and the J gene end by 5 bases; junction bases not matched to a gene: 12. The CDR3 bases are TGTGCCAGCAGCGCCCCCCGGACAGGGATCGACGAGCAGTACTTC. It encodes CASSAPRTGIDEQYF.

The rearrangement joins TRBV4-3 to TRBJ2-7; D is uncertain. Trimming took 0 bases from V and 9 from J, leaving 9 bases between them. Germline V lookup: CDR1 LGHNA, CDR2 YSLEER. CDR3 length: 12 amino acids. The CDR3 loop reads CASSQDGRRQYF. The CDR3 DNA reads TGCGCCAGCAGCCAAGATGGAAGAAGGCAGTACTTC.

This sequence joins TRBV5-1 and TRBJ2-5; 10 bases match TRBD2. The CDR3 consists of 14 residues. After removal of 4 bases from V and 3 bases from J, the junction contained 3 bases not matched to a gene. CDR1 SGHRS and CDR2 YFSETQ come from the germline V gene. The CDR3 region is CASSQAGGKETQYF. CDR3 coding DNA: TGCGCCAGCAGCCAAGCGGGGGGGAAAGAGACCCAGTACTTC.

The V call is TRBV30, the J call TRBJ1-1; D is undetermined. V shed 2 bases and J shed 3 bases, with 7 bases lying between them. This CDR3 comprises 12 residues. Germline-derived CDR1 and CDR2 are GTSNPN and SVGIG (reference sequence). The CDR3 DNA reads as TGTGCCTGGAGTCCAACTCACACTGAAGCTTTCTTT. Translated: CAWSPTHTEAFF.

V gene TRBV19 combines with J gene TRBJ2-7, with a possible D match to TRBD1 (6 bases). V lost 3 bases and J 7 bases, leaving 13 bases between the germline ends. CDR3 size: 13 residues. Germline V lookup: CDR1 LNHDA, CDR2 SQIVND (reference sequence). For the CDR3, the DNA is TGTGCCAGTAGTATTCTTACAGGGTGGGAGCAGTACTTC. It is translated as CASSILTGWEQYF.

This clonotype was seen once. The chain carries TRBV30 and TRBJ2-3; no clear D gene. The CDR3 spans 10 residues. Germline values: CDR1 GTSNPN, CDR2 SVGIG (reference sequence). The ends were cut back, 7 bases at V and 4 bases at J, with 6 bases in the middle. The CDR3 coding sequence is TGTGCCTTAGAGGCAGATACGCAGTATTTT. This encodes CALEADTQYF.

This clonotype was seen once. The chain couples TRBV7-9 to TRBJ1-2; D is ambiguous. This CDR3 is built from 18 residues. Per germline, CDR1 SEHNR and CDR2 FQNEAQ (reference sequence). V was shortened by 5 bases and J by 4 bases, with 26 bases between the two germline ends. In nucleotides, the CDR3 is TGTGCCAGCAGCCCGCCGTTGACGGACGGTAACCTTGGCTATGGCTACACCTTC. This translates into CASSPPLTDGNLGYGYTF.

The chain is built from TRBV19 and TRBJ2-5; D not resolved. Trimming took off 3 bases at V and 5 bases at J, with 16 bases between the two ends. The CDR3 loop spans 15 amino acids. CDR1 LNHDA and CDR2 SQIVND come from the germline V gene (reference sequence). The DNA for the CDR3 is TGTGCCAGTAGTATGGGAACACTCCCCGTGGAGACCCAGTACTTC. Its translation: CASSMGTLPVETQYF.

The gene calls are TRBV7-9 and TRBJ2-1, with D perhaps TRBD2 (5 bases). CDR3 length: 16 amino acids. Germline V gene data show CDR1 as SEHNR and CDR2 as FQNEAQ (reference sequence). V dropped 4 bases and J dropped 2 bases, with 15 bases sitting between them. The CDR3 region is CASSSAGGLAYNEQFF. Written as DNA, the CDR3 is TGTGCCAGCAGCTCGGCTGGCGGGCTGGCCTACAATGAGCAGTTCTTC.

The CDR3 sequence is CASSSLETSGDYNEQFF. The CDR3 region has the DNA TGTGCCAGCAGTTCTCTCGAGACTAGCGGGGACTACAATGAGCAGTTCTTC. This chain connects TRBV6-5 to TRBJ2-1; 11 bases agree with TRBD2. Germline V gene lookup returns CDR1 MNHEY and CDR2 SVGAGI. The CDR3 sequence is 17 residues long. The V segment lost 4 bases and the J segment 3 bases; nucleotides outside the gene matches: 8.